These 31 T cell receptor beta chains share one sample of origin, sequenced in a study of blood T cell repertoires in COVID-19. Clones were sequenced by immunoSEQ multiplex PCR, and TCRdb holds only the in-frame ones, with some missing. The profile shows 70,000 to 95,000 clones, around 88% of them singletons. Source material: peripheral blood. Receptors originate from a man aged 65 to 85 with active or convalescent COVID-19.

The CDR3 coding sequence is TGTGCCAGTAACTGGGGCGGCCGGAGCAACACTGAAGCTTTCTTT. It codes for CASNWGGRSNTEAFF. The rearrangement joins TRBV19 to TRBJ1-1; D perhaps matches TRBD1 (5 bases). Germline CDR1 reads LNHDA; CDR2 reads SQIVND (reference sequence). V was clipped by 7 bases and J by 2 bases, with 17 bases between them. CDR3 length: 15 amino acids. Filled out from reference TRBV19 and TRBJ1-1, the complete variable domain reads DGGITQSPKYLFRKEGQNVTLSCEQNLNHDAMYWYRQDPGQGLRLIYYSQIVNDFQKGDIAEGYSVSREKKESFPLTVTSAQKNPTAFYLCASNWGGRSNTEAFFGQGTRLTVV.

This sequence joins TRBV3-1 (or the pseudogene TRBV3-2) and TRBJ2-1; no clear D gene. The V gene's germline CDR1 is LGHDT and CDR2 YNNKEL (reference sequence). The CDR3 length is 16 residues. V lost 0 bases and J lost 2, with 11 bases in between. The CDR3 here is CASSQDASSAYNEQFF. CDR3 nucleotide sequence: TGTGCCAGCAGCCAAGATGCTTCCTCAGCCTACAATGAGCAGTTCTTC.

The J gene is TRBJ1-5, the V gene TRBV20-1; D possibly corresponds to TRBD1 (5 bases). The germline V gene has CDR1 DFQATT and CDR2 SNEGSKA (reference sequence). The CDR3 runs to 10 residues. The CDR3: CSAGYQPQHF. In DNA form, the CDR3 reads TGCAGCGCAGGGTACCAGCCCCAGCATTTT.

CDR3 in amino acids: CARNTRAAGAYNEQFF. The CDR3 DNA follows: TGTGCCAGAAACACCAGGGCGGCGGGGGCCTACAATGAGCAGTTCTTC. The chain joins TRBV5-3 to TRBJ2-1; 7 bases align to TRBD2. TRBV5-3 carries the ORF label, with uncertain function. The junction had 11 bases not matched to a gene; V was cut back by 6 bases and J by 2 bases. This CDR3 region has 16 residues.

The rearrangement joins TRBV3-1 (or the pseudogene TRBV3-2) to TRBJ2-7, with TRBD2 identical over 7 bases. Germline trimming cut 0 bases from V and 3 bases from J; bases unmatched to any gene: 8. The CDR3 sequence is 16 residues long. Germline V gene lookup returns CDR1 LGHDT and CDR2 YNNKEL (reference sequence). CDR3 sequence: CASSQERLAVLYEQYF. The CDR3 nucleotides are TGTGCCAGCAGCCAAGAAAGGCTAGCGGTCCTCTACGAGCAGTACTTC.

This clone was found once. This sequence joins TRBV15 and TRBJ2-4; D remains ambiguous. In germline, CDR1 is LNHNV, CDR2 YYDKDF (reference sequence). CDR3 length equals 18 residues. V was pared by 0 bases and J by 1 base, with 16 bases between. CDR3 amino acids: CATSRDSMPGKAKNIQYF. CDR3 in DNA: TGTGCCACCAGCAGAGATTCTATGCCGGGTAAGGCCAAAAACATTCAGTACTTC.

V is TRBV5-6 and J is TRBJ1-1; weak D call: TRBD1 (5 bases). The ends were cut back, 4 bases at V and 3 bases at J, with 19 bases in the middle. Germline-derived CDR1 and CDR2 are SGHDT and YYEEEE. This CDR3 region has 16 residues. CDR3 sequence reads: CASSLPEMGGDTEAFF. CDR3 coding DNA: TGTGCCAGCAGCCTACCCGAGATGGGAGGGGACACTGAAGCTTTCTTT.

This CDR3 reads CASSGLSGRTGELFF. The CDR3 DNA is TGTGCCAGCAGCGGTCTTAGCGGGAGAACCGGGGAGCTGTTTTTT. The chain is built from TRBV7-6 and TRBJ2-2; the match to TRBD2 covers 9 bases. This CDR3 comprises 15 residues. V lost 5 bases to trimming and J lost 5 bases; unmatched junction nucleotides: 6. CDR1 is SGHVS, CDR2 FNYEAQ, per germline.

The chain combines TRBV5-6 with TRBJ1-6, with TRBD1 matching 10 bases. Looked up from germline, CDR1 is SGHDT and CDR2 is YYEEEE. The J segment lost 9 bases and the V segment lost 4 bases, leaving 7 bases of the junction unmatched. The CDR3 is 15 residues long. The DNA of the CDR3 is TGTGCCAGCAGCATGGTCCGGGACAGGGGTTCACCCCTCCACTTT. It translates to CASSMVRDRGSPLHF.

The chain recombines TRBV2 with TRBJ2-7; TRBD2 matches 12 bases. V dropped 7 bases and J dropped 0; count of bases not matched to a gene: 13. CDR3 length: 18 residues. CDR1 is SNHLY and CDR2 is FYNNEI in the germline V gene. CDR3 nucleotides: TGTGCCAGCACCAAGAGGGGACTAGCGGGTACCAGCTCCTACGAGCAGTACTTC. Its protein product is CASTKRGLAGTSSYEQYF. The full variable domain, in which reference TRBV2 and TRBJ2-7 provide the parts outside the CDR3, is EPEVTQTPSHQVTQMGQEVILRCVPISNHLYFYWYRQILGQKVEFLVSFYNNEISEKSEIFDDQFSVERPDGSNFTLKIRSTKLEDSAMYFCASTKRGLAGTSSYEQYFGPGTRLTVT.

This chain joins TRBV14 and TRBJ2-2; 7 bases agree with TRBD1. This CDR3 comprises 15 residues. Trimming removed 2 bases from V and 7 bases from J; junction bases left unmatched: 7. Germline assignment: CDR1 SGHDN and CDR2 FVKESK. CDR3 coding DNA: TGTGCCAGCAGCCAAATTTCTGGACAGGTCGGGGAGCTGTTTTTT. Its translation: CASSQISGQVGELFF. Full variable domain (rest looked up from reference TRBV14 and TRBJ2-2): EAGVTQFPSHSVIEKGQTVTLRCDPISGHDNLYWYRRVMGKEIKFLLHFVKESKQDESGMPNNRFLAERTGGTYSTLKVQPAELEDSGVYFCASSQISGQVGELFFGEGSRLTVL.

This clone was detected a few times. CDR3 DNA: TGTGCCAGCAGTGACCCCGCAGGGGTGACCTACAATGAGCAGTTCTTC. It is translated as CASSDPAGVTYNEQFF. This rearrangement joins TRBV2 to TRBJ2-1, with a tentative D call TRBD1 (6 bases). Germline V CDR1 and CDR2: SNHLY, FYNNEI. V dropped 3 bases and J dropped 2 bases, with 14 bases sitting between them. This CDR3 is 16 amino acids long.

The V call is TRBV28, the J call TRBJ2-7, with 9 bases that match TRBD1. Unmatched junction bases numbered 10, after V lost 6 bases and J lost 4 bases. Germline CDR1 reads MDHEN; CDR2 reads SYDVKM. The length of the CDR3 is 15 residues. Written as DNA, the CDR3 is TGTGCCAGCAGAGAGACCGGGACAGGGACTTACGAGCAGTACTTC. Its translation is CASRETGTGTYEQYF.

This sequence joins TRBV28 and TRBJ1-2; 9 positions match TRBD1. The trim removed 5 bases at V and 6 bases at J, leaving 10 bases unmatched. This CDR3 comprises 15 residues. Germline CDR1 is MDHEN and CDR2 is SYDVKM. CDR3 in DNA: TGTGCCAGCAGTCAGAGGACAGGGGAGGTCGATGGCTACACCTTC. This sequence encodes CASSQRTGEVDGYTF.

V and J are TRBV28 and TRBJ1-2; TRBD1 is a possible D gene (5 bases). The CDR3 consists of 16 residues. The V gene lost 3 bases and the J gene lost 7 bases, with 21 bases spanning the gap. In germline, CDR1 is MDHEN, CDR2 SYDVKM. CDR3 nucleotide sequence: TGTGCCAGCAGTTTCCGTGGCAGGGCCATGATACTTGGCTACACCTTC. It codes for CASSFRGRAMILGYTF.

The chain couples TRBV7-9 to TRBJ2-2, with 8 bases identical to TRBD2. CDR3 length: 15 residues. Germline CDR1 SEHNR, CDR2 FQNEAQ (reference sequence). Losses at the gene ends were 5 bases for V and 4 bases for J; bases not matched to a gene: 6. The DNA for the CDR3 is TGTGCCAGCAGCCCCGGGAGGGCGAGCACCGGGGAGCTGTTTTTT. It codes for CASSPGRASTGELFF.

The chain uses TRBV12-3 or TRBV12-4 and TRBJ2-7; D call uncertain. V lost 4 bases, J lost 3 bases, and 7 bases lay in between. The CDR3 loop spans 12 amino acids. In DNA form, the CDR3 reads TGTGCCAGCAGTTCTACCCGCTACGAGCAGTACTTC. Protein sequence: CASSSTRYEQYF.

The V and J genes are TRBV25-1 and TRBJ2-7, with TRBD2 as a possible D gene (5 bases). The germline V gene has CDR1 MGHDK and CDR2 SYGVNS. The CDR3 is made up of 13 amino acids. The germline V and J ends were trimmed by 8 bases and 5 bases, with 16 bases remaining between them. The CDR3 coding sequence is TGTGCCAGCGCCTCTTGGGGAGACGACGAGCAGTACTTC. Encoded protein: CASASWGDDEQYF.

This chain links TRBV7-9 with TRBJ1-1; D remains unclear. V was cut by 0 bases and J by 7 bases, with 6 bases left in between. CDR3 length equals 12 residues. The germline CDR1 and CDR2 sequences are SEHNR and FQNEAQ (reference sequence). The CDR3 bases are TGTGCCAGCAGCTTAGCCCAAAATGAAGCTTTCTTT. Its protein is CASSLAQNEAFF.

V gene TRBV5-1 combines with J gene TRBJ1-6; TRBD1 is a possible D gene (5 bases). The CDR3 is made up of 15 amino acids. Trimming shortened V by 4 bases and J by 10 bases, and 18 bases separated the two germline ends. Germline CDR1 reads SGHRS; CDR2 reads YFSETQ. CDR3 in DNA: TGCGCCAGCAGCCTAGCATCGGGGGTAGGATCACCCCTCCACTTT. The encoded protein is CASSLASGVGSPLHF.

The V call is TRBV12-3 or TRBV12-4, the J call TRBJ1-2; D not certain. Trimming removed 7 bases from V and 2 bases from J, with 11 bases in between. The CDR3 has 13 amino acids. This chain's CDR3 is CASILAPNYGYTF. Written as DNA, the CDR3 is TGTGCCAGCATACTTGCTCCGAACTATGGCTACACCTTC.

The CDR3 nucleotides read TGTGCCAGCAGTTACGGCCTCATGAACACTGAAGCTTTCTTT. Its translation is CASSYGLMNTEAFF. V gene TRBV6-6 combines with J gene TRBJ1-1, with D uncertain. V lost 2 bases and J lost 0, with 7 bases in between. Germline loops: CDR1 MNHNY, CDR2 SVGAGI (reference sequence). The CDR3 totals 14 residues.

This clone occurred a few times. The gene calls are TRBV7-2 and TRBJ1-2, with 7 bases matching TRBD1. The length of the CDR3 is 16 residues. From germline, CDR1 is SGHTA and CDR2 FQGNSA. After removal of 1 base from V and 5 bases from J, the junction contained 10 bases not matched to a gene. CDR3 in amino acids: CASSLDTGVGLYGYTF. As DNA, the CDR3 is TGTGCCAGCAGCTTAGACACAGGGGTCGGGCTGTATGGCTACACCTTC.

This sequence joins TRBV28 and TRBJ1-5; D might be TRBD1 (5 bases). Germline lookup yields CDR1 MDHEN and CDR2 SYDVKM. This CDR3 has 16 residues. The V end was cut by 2 bases, the J end by 0 bases, with 11 bases between. The CDR3 loop reads CASSLGAGDSNQPQHF. The DNA for the CDR3 is TGTGCCAGCAGTTTAGGGGCAGGAGATAGCAATCAGCCCCAGCATTTT.

The chain combines TRBV6-5 with TRBJ1-1, with 7 bases aligning to TRBD1. The trim removed 9 bases at V and 0 bases at J, leaving 10 bases unmatched. Germline V gives CDR1 MNHEY, CDR2 SVGAGI. The CDR3 is made up of 15 amino acids. For the CDR3, the DNA is TGTGCCAGTACCCCCTCGACAGGGATGAACACTGAAGCTTTCTTT. This encodes CASTPSTGMNTEAFF.

V and J are TRBV7-2 and TRBJ1-6; 7 bases map to TRBD1. The V segment lost 4 bases and the J segment 9 bases; nucleotides outside the gene matches: 9. The CDR3 totals 15 residues. Per germline, CDR1 SGHTA and CDR2 FQGNSA. Written as DNA, the CDR3 is TGTGCCAGCAGCTGGACTGCAGGGGGTTTTTCACCCCTCCACTTT. Its protein product is CASSWTAGGFSPLHF. The full variable domain, in which reference TRBV7-2 and TRBJ1-6 provide the parts outside the CDR3, is GAGVSQSPSNKVTEKGKDVELRCDPISGHTALYWYRQSLGQGLEFLIYFQGNSAPDKSGLPSDRFSAERTGGSVSTLTIQRTQQEDSAVYLCASSWTAGGFSPLHFGNGTRLTVT.

The chain links TRBV7-9 to TRBJ2-7; 9 nucleotides line up with TRBD1. Looked up from germline, CDR1 is SEHNR and CDR2 is FQNEAQ (reference sequence). The CDR3 spans 17 residues. V lost 3 bases, J lost 6 bases, and 15 bases stayed unmatched. CDR3 sequence (DNA): TGTGCCAGCAGCTTTTTACCTGCCGGGACAGGGTATAGCGAGCAGTACTTC. It codes for CASSFLPAGTGYSEQYF.

The V and J genes are TRBV4-1 and TRBJ2-7; 10 nucleotides match TRBD1. Germline values: CDR1 MGHRA, CDR2 YSYEKL. Trimming cost V 6 bases and J 1 base; bases outside gene matches: 3. This CDR3 region has 14 residues. CDR3 sequence (DNA): TGCGCCAGCAGTCGGACAGGGGGATCCTACGAGCAGTACTTC. Amino acid sequence: CASSRTGGSYEQYF.

This clone occurred once. The CDR3 spells CASSLAGRYVGEQYF. The CDR3 coding sequence is TGTGCCAGCAGCTTAGCGGGGAGATACGTAGGAGAGCAGTACTTC. The chain recombines TRBV5-4 with TRBJ2-7; TRBD2 matches 7 bases. The germline V gene encodes CDR1 SGHNT and CDR2 YYREEE (reference sequence). V shed 2 bases and J 7 bases; nucleotides not matched to a gene: 12. This CDR3 spans 15 amino acids.

This clone was seen just once. V gene TRBV28 combines with J gene TRBJ2-3, with 14 bases that match TRBD2. Trimming took 5 bases from V and 1 from J; bases not matched to a gene: 5. The CDR3 is 17 residues long. CDR1 and CDR2 (germline): MDHEN, SYDVKM. CDR3 sequence (DNA): TGTGCCAGCAGTCTCAGACTAGCGGGAGGGGGCACAGATACGCAGTATTTT. Amino acid sequence: CASSLRLAGGGTDTQYF.

The chain carries TRBV21-1 and TRBJ2-5; the D call in the table, TRBD1, was not verified against the DNA. TRBV21-1 is tagged as a pseudogene. The CDR3 has 13 residues. Written as DNA, the CDR3 is TGTGCCAGCAGCCCCCGCCCCCAGGAGACCCAGTACTTC. Amino acids: CASSPRPQETQYF.